This TCR beta chain was sequenced in a study of T cell repertoires in cytomegalovirus infection. From the reads, TCRdb called clonotypes with MiXCR, one entry per CDR3 protein. The data show approximately 990,000 distinct CDR3 sequences, roughly a third seen once. V lost 3 bases and J 8 bases, leaving 16 bases between the germline ends. CDR1 is DFQATT and CDR2 is SNEGSKA in the germline V gene (reference sequence). This CDR3 contains 14 residues. Points on this clonotype: Its target is unknown.

Sequenced here: cultured CD8+ T cells from PBMCs, sampled from culture after CMV antigen stimulation. The V call is TRBV20-1, the J call TRBJ1-4; D unclear. This clonotype originated in a human donor in good health (CMV status not recorded). Some clones in this sample may be carry-over from other donors' samples. The CDR3 DNA follows: TGCAGTGCTAGGTACGGAGTTCCGATCGAAAAACTGTTTTTT. Its translation is CSARYGVPIEKLFF.